This is a list of T cell receptor beta chains from one sample in a study of T cell responses to AZD1222 COVID-19 vaccine. This table comes from immunoSEQ multiplex PCR, and its TCRdb copy is limited to in-frame clones, with some not included. This table has 150,000 to 200,000 clones, approximately 89% appearing once. The sequencing here drew on peripheral blood, taken 28 days after the second AZD1222 dose. These receptor sequences come from an adult who received the AZD1222 COVID-19 vaccine. Both conserved end residues are part of each CDR3. D genes are given only for firm matches. Clone size is shown for a subset of rows, as once, few, many or a class of expanded clone.

d_call: -
clone_size: -
j_call: TRBJ2-7
v_call: TRBV7-9
cdr3_aa: CASSLASGSSYEQYF
cdr3_nt: TGTGCCAGCAGCTTAGCGTCAGGCAGCTCCTACGAGCAGTACTTC

d_call: -
clone_size: once
j_call: TRBJ1-5
v_call: TRBV6-5
cdr3_aa: CASSYSANSNQPQHF
cdr3_nt: TGTGCCAGCAGTTACTCTGCTAATAGCAATCAGCCCCAGCATTTT

d_call: -
clone_size: -
j_call: TRBJ2-7
v_call: TRBV5-6
cdr3_aa: CASHLERSYEQYF
cdr3_nt: TGTGCCAGCCACTTAGAGCGCTCCTACGAGCAGTACTTC

d_call: -
clone_size: once
j_call: TRBJ1-1
v_call: TRBV6-5
cdr3_aa: CASGRRDTEAFF
cdr3_nt: TGTGCCAGCGGGCGACGGGACACTGAAGCTTTCTTT

d_call: -
clone_size: -
j_call: TRBJ2-5
v_call: TRBV7-3
cdr3_aa: CASSSPRGMEETQYF
cdr3_nt: TGTGCCAGCAGCTCACCGAGAGGGATGGAAGAGACCCAGTACTTC

d_call: TRBD1
clone_size: -
j_call: TRBJ1-2
v_call: TRBV4-3
cdr3_aa: CASSQRGPGGDGYTF
cdr3_nt: TGCGCCAGCAGCCAAAGGGGGCCAGGGGGCGATGGCTACACCTTC

d_call: -
clone_size: -
j_call: TRBJ1-3
v_call: TRBV5-1
cdr3_aa: CASSFMAAGNTIYF
cdr3_nt: TGCGCCAGCAGCTTTATGGCAGCCGGAAACACCATATATTTT

d_call: -
clone_size: -
j_call: TRBJ1-1
v_call: TRBV11-2
cdr3_aa: CASSSGLGSTEAFF
cdr3_nt: TGTGCCAGCAGCTCAGGGCTAGGGAGCACTGAAGCTTTCTTT

d_call: -
clone_size: -
j_call: TRBJ1-1
v_call: TRBV11-2
cdr3_aa: CASSLGRTVTGNTEAFF
cdr3_nt: TGTGCCAGCAGCTTAGGCCGGACAGTGACGGGGAACACTGAAGCTTTCTTT

d_call: TRBD2
clone_size: -
j_call: TRBJ2-1
v_call: TRBV6-4
cdr3_aa: CASSAGLANNEQFF
cdr3_nt: TGTGCCAGCAGTGCGGGACTAGCCAACAATGAGCAGTTCTTC

d_call: TRBD1
clone_size: -
j_call: TRBJ2-2
v_call: TRBV2
cdr3_aa: CASSEAATGGTGELFF
cdr3_nt: TGTGCCAGCAGTGAAGCCGCGACAGGGGGCACCGGGGAGCTGTTTTTT

d_call: -
clone_size: -
j_call: TRBJ2-5
v_call: TRBV10-1
cdr3_aa: CASSESGEQETQYF
cdr3_nt: TGCGCCAGCAGTGAGTCCGGTGAACAAGAGACCCAGTACTTC

d_call: TRBD1
clone_size: -
j_call: TRBJ2-6
v_call: TRBV5-1
cdr3_aa: CASSLRGQGYSGANVLTF
cdr3_nt: TGCGCCAGCAGCTTGCGAGGACAGGGGTACTCTGGGGCCAACGTCCTGACTTTC

d_call: -
clone_size: -
j_call: TRBJ1-2
v_call: TRBV5-4
cdr3_aa: CASSWGSFSDYTF
cdr3_nt: TGTGCCAGCAGCTGGGGATCTTTTTCGGACTACACCTTC

d_call: -
clone_size: -
j_call: TRBJ2-1
v_call: TRBV7-9
cdr3_aa: CASSERSWRGRYNEQFF
cdr3_nt: TGTGCCAGCAGCGAACGCTCATGGCGGGGACGCTACAATGAGCAGTTCTTC

d_call: -
clone_size: -
j_call: TRBJ1-2
v_call: TRBV5-1
cdr3_aa: CASSLTGLSNYGYTF
cdr3_nt: TGCGCCAGCAGCTTGACAGGCCTCTCTAACTATGGCTACACCTTC

d_call: TRBD1
clone_size: -
j_call: TRBJ2-7
v_call: TRBV18
cdr3_aa: CASSPLKGGKRYEQYF
cdr3_nt: TGTGCCAGCTCACCACTGAAAGGGGGCAAGAGATACGAGCAGTACTTC

d_call: -
clone_size: -
j_call: TRBJ2-5
v_call: TRBV10-3
cdr3_aa: CAISGGHGVRETQYF
cdr3_nt: TGTGCCATCAGTGGGGGACATGGAGTCCGAGAGACCCAGTACTTC

d_call: TRBD1
clone_size: -
j_call: TRBJ2-6
v_call: TRBV6-2/TRBV6-3
cdr3_aa: CASSYGQGVSGANVLTF
cdr3_nt: TGTGCCAGCAGTTACGGGCAGGGGGTCTCTGGGGCCAACGTCCTGACTTTC

d_call: -
clone_size: once
j_call: TRBJ2-7
v_call: TRBV6-5
cdr3_aa: CASWNRDSYEQYF
cdr3_nt: TGTGCCAGTTGGAACAGGGACTCCTACGAGCAGTACTTC

d_call: TRBD1
clone_size: -
j_call: TRBJ1-4
v_call: TRBV14
cdr3_aa: CASSRGQAIATNEKLFF
cdr3_nt: TGTGCCAGCAGCAGAGGACAGGCGATTGCAACTAATGAAAAACTGTTTTTT

d_call: TRBD1
clone_size: -
j_call: TRBJ1-4
v_call: TRBV20-1
cdr3_aa: CSASKRGTGGEKLFF
cdr3_nt: TGCAGTGCTAGTAAGAGGGGGACAGGGGGAGAAAAACTGTTTTTT

d_call: -
clone_size: -
j_call: TRBJ2-4
v_call: TRBV19
cdr3_aa: CASSIGTGRLAKNIQYF
cdr3_nt: TGTGCCAGTAGTATCGGAACAGGGAGGTTAGCCAAAAACATTCAGTACTTC